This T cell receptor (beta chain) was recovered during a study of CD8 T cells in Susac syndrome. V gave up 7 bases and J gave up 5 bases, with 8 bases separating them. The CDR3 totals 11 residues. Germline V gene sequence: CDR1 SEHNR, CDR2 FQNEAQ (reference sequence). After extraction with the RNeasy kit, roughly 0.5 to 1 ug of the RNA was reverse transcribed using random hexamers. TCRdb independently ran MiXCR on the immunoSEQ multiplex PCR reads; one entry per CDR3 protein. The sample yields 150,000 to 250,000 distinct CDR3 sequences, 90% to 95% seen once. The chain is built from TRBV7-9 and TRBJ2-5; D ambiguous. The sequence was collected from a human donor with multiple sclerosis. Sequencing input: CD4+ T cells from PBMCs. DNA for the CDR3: TGTGCCAGCACGGTCGGGGAGACCCAGTACTTC. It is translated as CASTVGETQYF.